These 13 T cell receptor beta chains were all obtained from the same sample, sequenced in a study of blood T cell repertoires in COVID-19. Profiled with immunoSEQ multiplex PCR; TCRdb holds only in-frame clones, not every one. The sample has fewer than 120,000 clones, 75% to 85% seen once. The specimen was peripheral blood. The receptor set was obtained from a woman aged 55-75 years with acute or convalescent COVID-19.

This chain links TRBV2 with TRBJ1-6; D is uncertain. Between the trimmed V and J ends, which lost 5 bases and 5 bases, there was a span of 4 bases. The CDR3 covers 12 residues. The germline gives CDR1 SNHLY, CDR2 FYNNEI. CDR3 residues: CASSQNNSPLHF. The CDR3 region has the DNA TGTGCCAGCAGTCAGAATAATTCACCCCTCCACTTT.

The chain couples TRBV5-5 to TRBJ2-7; 8 nucleotides line up with TRBD2. Per germline, CDR1 SGHKS and CDR2 YYEKEE (reference sequence). The CDR3 totals 17 residues. Losses at the gene ends were 4 bases for V and 4 bases for J; bases not matched to a gene: 16. CDR3 nucleotides: TGTGCCAGCAGCGGGGGGATAGCGGGGAAGGGCCGGTACGAGCAGTACTTC. Its protein is CASSGGIAGKGRYEQYF.

The gene calls are TRBV6-5 and TRBJ1-1, with D perhaps matching TRBD1 (5 bases). Between the trimmed V and J ends, which lost 5 bases and 3 bases, there was a span of 7 bases. The CDR3 sequence is 12 residues long. Looked up from germline, CDR1 is MNHEY and CDR2 is SVGAGI. CDR3 sequence: CASSRRDTEAFF. The CDR3, as DNA: TGTGCCAGCAGTCGCAGGGACACTGAAGCTTTCTTT.

A few counts support this clone. V usage is TRBV6-6 and J usage is TRBJ1-2; D ambiguous. Trimming pared 4 bases from V and 0 bases from J, leaving 6 bases between. Germline V gene data show CDR1 as MNHNY and CDR2 as SVGAGI (reference sequence). The CDR3 loop spans 13 amino acids. The CDR3 is CASSSTPNYGYTF. For the CDR3, the DNA is TGTGCCAGCAGTTCGACACCTAACTATGGCTACACCTTC.

The sample holds a few counts of this clone. The rearrangement links TRBV7-2 to TRBJ2-1, with D unclear. The CDR3 spans 14 residues. The V gene's germline CDR1 is SGHTA and CDR2 FQGNSA. Between the trimmed V and J ends, which lost 3 bases and 4 bases, there was a span of 10 bases. The DNA for the CDR3 is TGTGCCAGCAGCTTCCTACAGATTTACAATGAGCAGTTCTTC. It translates to CASSFLQIYNEQFF. The full variable domain, with the rest looked up from reference TRBV7-2 and TRBJ2-1, is GAGVSQSPSNKVTEKGKDVELRCDPISGHTALYWYRQSLGQGLEFLIYFQGNSAPDKSGLPSDRFSAERTGGSVSTLTIQRTQQEDSAVYLCASSFLQIYNEQFFGPGTRLTVL.

This clone was seen once. The rearrangement uses TRBV24-1 and TRBJ2-5; 10 positions agree with TRBD1. Germline CDR1 and CDR2: KGHDR and SFDVKD. The ends lost 4 bases at V and 2 bases at J; junction bases unmatched: 15. The CDR3 totals 19 residues. The CDR3 nucleotides read TGTGCCACCAGTGACCCTCTCGGGACAGGGGAGGGGGGGCAAGAGACCCAGTACTTC. This translates into CATSDPLGTGEGGQETQYF.

This clone was recorded once. The chain carries TRBV9 and TRBJ2-7; no firm D call. Trimming took off 0 bases at V and 3 bases at J, with 7 bases between the two ends. This CDR3 spans 13 amino acids. Germline V gene data show CDR1 as SGDLS and CDR2 as YYNGEE. The CDR3 DNA reads TGTGCCAGCAGCGTAGCCCCGGGCTACGAGCAGTACTTC. Translated, it gives CASSVAPGYEQYF.

The chain couples TRBV11-2 to TRBJ1-2; no clear D. The V end was cut by 2 bases, the J end by 8 bases, with 12 bases between. The length of the CDR3 is 13 residues. Per germline, CDR1 SGHAT and CDR2 FQNNGV. The CDR3 sequence: CASSLQVDRGYTF. In DNA form, the CDR3 reads TGTGCCAGCAGCTTACAGGTCGACCGGGGCTACACCTTC.

This chain connects TRBV9 to TRBJ1-5; D is unresolved. Trimming took off 0 bases at V and 6 bases at J, with 7 bases between the two ends. The CDR3 is made up of 13 amino acids. Germline CDR1 reads SGDLS; CDR2 reads YYNGEE. Written as DNA, the CDR3 is TGTGCCAGCAGCGTAGGCCCCGGTCAGCCCCAGCATTTT. Translation gives CASSVGPGQPQHF.

The chain is built from TRBV5-4 and TRBJ1-2, with 9 bases fitting TRBD1. Looked up from germline, CDR1 is SGHNT and CDR2 is YYREEE (reference sequence). The CDR3 covers 16 residues. J was trimmed by 0 bases and V by 3 bases; bases with no gene match: 6. For the CDR3, the DNA is TGTGCCAGCAGCTCCGACAGGGGGAACCCTAACTATGGCTACACCTTC. Translating gives CASSSDRGNPNYGYTF.

V usage is TRBV9 and J usage is TRBJ2-1; 11 bases are shared with TRBD2. The ends lost 5 bases at V and 6 bases at J; junction bases unmatched: 1. The germline CDR1 and CDR2 sequences are SGDLS and YYNGEE. The CDR3 totals 13 residues. The chain's CDR3 is CASSSGGGNEQFF. The CDR3 coding sequence is TGTGCCAGCAGTAGCGGGGGGGGCAATGAGCAGTTCTTC.

Note on this clone: One junction end disagrees with the germline gene, perhaps due to a read error. This sequence joins TRBV6-5 and TRBJ1-6; D is ambiguous. The germline gives CDR1 MNHEY, CDR2 SVGAGI. There are 12 residues in the CDR3. This CDR3 is CASSYLEPSHPF. Here the CDR3 DNA reads TGTGCCAGCAGTTACTTAGAACCCTCCCACCCGTTT.

The genes are TRBV24-1 and TRBJ2-7, with 7 positions matching TRBD1. This CDR3 contains 16 residues. Germline V gene lookup returns CDR1 KGHDR and CDR2 SFDVKD. V shed 3 bases and J 1 base; nucleotides not matched to a gene: 8. The CDR3 is CATSDPRQGESYEQYF. Written as DNA, the CDR3 is TGTGCCACCAGTGATCCACGACAGGGTGAATCCTACGAGCAGTACTTC.